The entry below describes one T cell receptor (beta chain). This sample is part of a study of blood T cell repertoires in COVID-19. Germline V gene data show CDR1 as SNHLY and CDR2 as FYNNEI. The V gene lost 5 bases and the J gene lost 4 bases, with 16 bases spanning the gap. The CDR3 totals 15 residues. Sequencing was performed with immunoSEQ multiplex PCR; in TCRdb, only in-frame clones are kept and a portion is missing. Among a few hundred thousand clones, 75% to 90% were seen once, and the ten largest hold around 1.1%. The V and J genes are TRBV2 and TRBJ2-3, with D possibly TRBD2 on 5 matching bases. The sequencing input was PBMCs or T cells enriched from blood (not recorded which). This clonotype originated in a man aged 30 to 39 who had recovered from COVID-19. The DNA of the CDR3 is TGTGCCAGCAGTAAAAAGACTATCTTCTCAGATACGCAGTATTTT. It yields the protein CASSKKTIFSDTQYF.